This TCR beta chain was sequenced in a study of blood T cell repertoires in COVID-19 (TCRdb year 2020). As for the study more broadly: The collaborator samples originated in the United States, Italy and Spain and spanned the acute and convalescent phases of COVID-19. The material from the prospective study consisted of cDNA or gDNA derived from T cells, B-cell-depleted T cells, or PBMCs. Subjects who had been exposed to COVID-19, were actively infected with it, or had recovered from it provided the deeply sampled blood TCRbeta repertoires that made up the dataset. The repertoires were released in a freely available public database intended as a resource for research on the immune response to SARS-CoV-2. The samples were drawn from the first 160 participants of the ongoing ImmuneRACE study and from under 1,500 subjects provided by 6 global collaborators. Nearly every sample came with metadata listing a de-identified subject ID, COVID-19 status, age in years and sex. Where available, HLA class I and class II types were taken from metadata supplied by the sample provider and were not determined by assay-based typing.

Points on this clone: It lacks a known antigen. No clone much larger than this one lies a single base away; base qualities are absent.

Points the paper makes about the study in general: The quantity of clinical and demographic metadata differed by source and by participant and was supplied without curation.

Participants in the prospective study were aged about 18 to 90 years, lived in 24 United States geographic areas, and enrolled through a virtual design. In the prospective study, participants were assigned to cohorts based on the clinical history participants reported in a screening survey and a study questionnaire. Recovered participants in ImmuneRACE Cohort 3 were defined as having two consecutive negative NP/OP PCR tests, clearance from a healthcare professional, or resolution of symptoms. Each participant in the prospective study had whole blood, serum and a nasopharyngeal or oropharyngeal swab collected by mobile phlebotomists. Additional blood draws and questionnaires over an approximately two-month period could optionally be provided by prospective study participants. Prospective study blood samples were shipped either frozen or at room temperature before DNA extraction. The immunoSEQ Assay, a bias-controlled multiplex PCR, was used to amplify TCRbeta CDR3 regions from genomic DNA. The study's processing was this. The number of nucleated cells in each sample was estimated from the amplification of reference gene primers within the assay. To quantify the absolute abundance of each unique TCRbeta CDR3 rearrangement, sequence reads were collapsed and filtered. Productive Simpson clonality was computed per sample as the square root of Simpson's diversity index over productive rearrangements. TCRdb provides this immuneACCESS table in a form limited to in-frame rearrangements. Some clones are lacking; in checked studies, under half of them reflect an unresolved V gene, and why the rest are absent is not known. The V and J calls and clone size come from that table; D and trimming were worked out from the DNA. For this sample there are over 400,000 clones; around nine tenths appear just once. Just over 8% of the sample is taken by the ten largest.

The germline V gene provides CDR1 SGHDN and CDR2 FVKESK. The CDR3 goes from the cysteine to the phenylalanine over 14 residues. Only CDR3 DNA is held: 42 bases, read in frame from base 1. Ends trimmed: V by 4 bases, J by 6 bases; bases unmatched to a gene: 7. Sequenced material: PBMCs or T cells enriched from blood (not recorded which). The V gene is TRBV14 and the J gene is TRBJ2-3; 7 nucleotides in the junction match TRBD2. This receptor was obtained from a woman aged 55-75 years who had recovered from COVID-19. The DNA sequence is as follows: TGTGCCAGCAGCCTCCGACTAGCCGGGGATACGCAGTATTTT. Its amino acids are CASSLRLAGDTQYF.